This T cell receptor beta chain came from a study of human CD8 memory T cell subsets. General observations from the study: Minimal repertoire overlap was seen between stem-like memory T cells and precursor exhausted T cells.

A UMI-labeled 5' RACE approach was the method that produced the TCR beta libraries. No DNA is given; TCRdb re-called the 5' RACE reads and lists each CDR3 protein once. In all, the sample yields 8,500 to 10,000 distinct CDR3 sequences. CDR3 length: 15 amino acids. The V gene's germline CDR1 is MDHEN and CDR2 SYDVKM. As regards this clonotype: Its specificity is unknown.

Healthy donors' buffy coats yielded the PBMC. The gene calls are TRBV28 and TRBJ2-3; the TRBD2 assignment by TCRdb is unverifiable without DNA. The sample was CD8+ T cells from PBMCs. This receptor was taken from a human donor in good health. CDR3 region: CASSLGAGGADTQYF.